Here is one T cell receptor (beta chain) with its context. These data are taken from a study of blood T cell repertoires in COVID-19. The CDR3 totals 21 residues. The germline V gene has CDR1 LGHNA and CDR2 YSLEER. V dropped 1 base and J dropped 4; count of bases not matched to a gene: 19. Method: immunoSEQ multiplex PCR; TCRdb's copy keeps in-frame clones and lacks some. The top ten hold approximately 18% of the sample, which has around 130,000 clones, 84% seen once. This sequence originates from a woman of 80 years or more with acute or convalescent COVID-19. This chain uses TRBV4-3 with TRBJ2-2, with 9 positions matching TRBD2. The sample was peripheral blood. As DNA, the CDR3 is TGCGCCAGCAGCCAAGGGGCCTGGGAGGCTAGCGGGGAGCCGGGCACCGGGGAGCTGTTTTTT. This translates into CASSQGAWEASGEPGTGELFF.